This TCR beta chain was documented in a study of blood T cell repertoires in COVID-19. For the study at large: PBMCs, B-cell-depleted T cells, or T cells were the source of the cDNA or gDNA that made up the material.

Of note for this clone: Other DNA variants within this sample encode the same CDR3.

Method: immunoSEQ multiplex PCR; TCRdb's copy keeps in-frame clones and lacks some. This sample has about 240,000 clones, with around three quarters found just once. With V trimmed by 5 bases and J by 0 bases, 4 bases remained unmatched. Germline-derived CDR1 and CDR2 are SGHRS and YFSETQ. The CDR3 runs 16 residues. Material for sequencing was peripheral blood. This sequence was found in a woman of 80 years or more with acute or convalescent COVID-19. J is TRBJ1-4 and V is TRBV5-1; 10 bases match TRBD1. This chain's CDR3 is CASSLGTGATNEKLFF. The CDR3 nucleotides are TGCGCCAGCAGTCTAGGGACAGGGGCAACTAATGAAAAACTGTTTTTT. Full variable domain (missing parts from reference TRBV5-1 and TRBJ1-4): KAGVTQTPRYLIKTRGQQVTLSCSPISGHRSVSWYQQTPGQGLQFLFEYFSETQRNKGNFPGRFSGRQFSNSRSEMNVSTLELGDSALYLCASSLGTGATNEKLFFGSGTQLSVL.